The 23 T cell receptor beta chains presented below share a single source sample, sequenced in a study of CD4 T cells in relation to SARS-CoV-2 and coronaviruses. Repertoires were generated with immunoSEQ multiplex PCR, while TCRdb's copy carries only in-frame clones and drops some. Of approximately 19,000 clones in the sample, 76% were seen once. Antigen specificity for these receptors is unknown. Unexposed donor CD4+ T cells date from 2011-2018, before the COVID-19 pandemic. The cells were cultured for around ten days before CD4+ T cells were isolated. The sample comprised CD4+ T cells from PBMCs, cultured in vitro. The receptors come from a human donor in good health.

The rearrangement joins TRBV15 to TRBJ1-5; weak D call: TRBD1 (6 bases). CDR3 size: 15 residues. Per the germline V gene, CDR1 is LNHNV and CDR2 is YYDKDF (reference sequence). Trimming cost V 0 bases and J 6 bases, with 12 bases left between them. CDR3 nucleotide sequence: TGTGCCACCAGCAGAGAGGGGGCTTGGGTTCAGCCCCAGCATTTT. It codes for CATSREGAWVQPQHF.

This clone was counted a few times. The gene calls are TRBV5-1 and TRBJ2-7; 7 nucleotides align to TRBD1. V dropped 4 bases and J dropped 6; count of bases not matched to a gene: 13. The germline V gene encodes CDR1 SGHRS and CDR2 YFSETQ. CDR3 length: 15 amino acids. In DNA, the CDR3 is TGCGCCAGCAGCCGAACGGGACAGCAGTATGGCGAGCAGTACTTC. Its protein is CASSRTGQQYGEQYF.

This chain's CDR3 is CASSEGRGADGNTIYF. For the CDR3, the DNA is TGTGCCAGCAGCGAGGGCCGGGGGGCAGATGGAAACACCATATATTTT. The gene calls are TRBV7-9 and TRBJ1-3; possibly TRBD1 for D (6 bases). CDR1 is SEHNR, CDR2 FQNEAQ, per germline (reference sequence). Trimming shortened V by 5 bases and J by 3 bases, and 17 bases separated the two germline ends. The length of the CDR3 is 16 residues.

J is TRBJ2-7 and V is TRBV7-2; TRBD1 matches at 9 bases. V lost 4 bases, J lost 2 bases, and 3 bases stayed unmatched. In germline, CDR1 is SGHTA, CDR2 FQGNSA. This CDR3 contains 14 residues. CDR3 coding DNA: TGTGCCAGCAGCTCCGGGACAGGGACCTACGAGCAGTACTTC. Its protein product is CASSSGTGTYEQYF.

V and J are TRBV7-9 and TRBJ1-1; D remains unclear. The CDR3 loop spans 13 amino acids. Looked up from germline, CDR1 is SEHNR and CDR2 is FQNEAQ (reference sequence). Between the trimmed V and J ends, which lost 1 base and 3 bases, there was a span of 6 bases. CDR3 sequence: CASSLEWDTEAFF. The CDR3 DNA reads TGTGCCAGCAGCTTAGAATGGGACACTGAAGCTTTCTTT.

The chain couples TRBV5-1 to TRBJ2-6; the D is unclear. Looked up from germline, CDR1 is SGHRS and CDR2 is YFSETQ. The V and J ends lost 0 bases and 0 bases respectively, with 4 bases between them. CDR3 size: 15 residues. CDR3 coding DNA: TGCGCCAGCAGCTTGGGGAACTCTGGGGCCAACGTCCTGACTTTC. It is translated as CASSLGNSGANVLTF.

V is TRBV28 and J is TRBJ2-7, with 9 bases lining up with TRBD2. The CDR3 length is 14 residues. The junction had 4 bases not matched to a gene; V was cut back by 3 bases and J by 4 bases. CDR1 is MDHEN and CDR2 is SYDVKM in the germline V gene. In nucleotides, the CDR3 is TGTGCCAGCAGTTTGGGACTAGCAGATTACGAGCAGTACTTC. Encoded protein: CASSLGLADYEQYF.

This clone was recorded only once. The rearrangement uses TRBV11-2 and TRBJ2-1; 7 nucleotides agree with TRBD1. Losses at the gene ends were 5 bases for V and 4 bases for J; bases not matched to a gene: 2. Per the germline V gene, CDR1 is SGHAT and CDR2 is FQNNGV. The CDR3 sequence is 13 residues long. The CDR3 sequence is CASSRGLYNEQFF. The CDR3 nucleotides are TGTGCCAGCAGCAGGGGGCTGTACAATGAGCAGTTCTTC.

This chain connects TRBV5-6 to TRBJ2-3; D ambiguous. The V end was cut by 0 bases, the J end by 0 bases, with 11 bases between. This CDR3 is built from 16 residues. Germline V gene lookup returns CDR1 SGHDT and CDR2 YYEEEE. The CDR3 DNA is TGTGCCAGCAGCTTGGGAGGTCTCCAGAGCACAGATACGCAGTATTTT. Encoded protein: CASSLGGLQSTDTQYF.

CDR3 sequence: CAWSPGGNLNTEAFF. The CDR3 bases are TGTGCCTGGAGCCCAGGGGGGAACTTGAACACTGAAGCTTTCTTT. The rearrangement joins TRBV30 to TRBJ1-1; 7 nucleotides line up with TRBD1. This CDR3 spans 15 amino acids. Trimming took 3 bases from V and 0 from J; bases not matched to a gene: 7. From germline, CDR1 is GTSNPN and CDR2 SVGIG (reference sequence).

The chain couples TRBV27 to TRBJ2-5; 11 positions match TRBD1. The CDR3 is made up of 16 amino acids. J lost 4 bases, V lost 2 bases, and 6 bases had no gene match. Germline V gene data show CDR1 as MNHEY and CDR2 as SMNVEV (reference sequence). The CDR3 DNA sequence: TGTGCCAGCAGTTTACGCCGGGACAGGGGGGGAGAGACCCAGTACTTC. Protein product: CASSLRRDRGGETQYF.

This chain's CDR3 is CASRKGLAVSYNEQFF. CDR3 nucleotides: TGTGCCAGCAGGAAGGGACTAGCGGTCTCCTACAATGAGCAGTTCTTC. The V and J genes are TRBV2 and TRBJ2-1; 11 bases line up with TRBD2. CDR1 is SNHLY, CDR2 FYNNEI, per germline. V lost 6 bases, J lost 0 bases, and 4 bases stayed unmatched. The CDR3 sequence is 16 residues long.

This clone was seen a handful of times. This chain links TRBV30 with TRBJ1-6; TRBD1 matches 7 bases. The V and J ends lost 0 bases and 10 bases, in that order; junction bases with no gene match: 6. The V gene's germline CDR1 is GTSNPN and CDR2 SVGIG (reference sequence). The CDR3 contains 14 residues. The CDR3 here is CAWSVAGGRSPLHF. The CDR3 bases are TGTGCCTGGAGTGTGGCAGGGGGAAGATCACCCCTCCACTTT.

This clone was picked up one time. The rearrangement uses TRBV2 and TRBJ2-1; no clear D gene. V gave up 8 bases and J gave up 0 bases, with 14 bases separating them. The CDR3 runs to 15 residues. Per the germline V gene, CDR1 is SNHLY and CDR2 is FYNNEI. The CDR3 loop reads CASRSDRHSYNEQFF. The CDR3 nucleotides read TGTGCCAGCCGCTCGGACCGCCACTCCTACAATGAGCAGTTCTTC.

The V call is TRBV5-1, the J call TRBJ2-2; D is undetermined. Germline CDR1 reads SGHRS; CDR2 reads YFSETQ. The germline V and J ends were trimmed by 6 bases and 3 bases, with 3 bases remaining between them. The CDR3 length is 11 residues. In DNA form, the CDR3 reads TGCGCCAGCATGGACACCGGGGAGCTGTTTTTT. Its translation is CASMDTGELFF.

This chain links TRBV4-1 with TRBJ2-7; TRBD2 might be the D (6 bases). This CDR3 has 15 amino acids. CDR1 is MGHRA and CDR2 is YSYEKL in the germline V gene. V shed 4 bases and J shed 0 bases, with 13 bases lying between them. The CDR3 sequence: CASSRGTSSSYEQYF. DNA of the CDR3: TGCGCCAGCAGCCGCGGGACTTCCAGCTCCTACGAGCAGTACTTC.

The rearrangement joins TRBV7-3 to TRBJ2-5; 9 nucleotides match TRBD2. The CDR3 loop spans 15 amino acids. J lost 3 bases, V lost 3 bases, and 5 bases had no gene match. Germline lookup yields CDR1 SGHTA and CDR2 FQGTGA. The CDR3 spells CASSLGAGGEETQYF. For the CDR3, the DNA is TGTGCCAGCAGCTTGGGGGCGGGAGGGGAAGAGACCCAGTACTTC.

V gene TRBV5-1 combines with J gene TRBJ2-7; 8 bases fit TRBD1. This CDR3 contains 15 residues. Per germline, CDR1 SGHRS and CDR2 YFSETQ. Trimming took 0 bases from V and 5 from J; bases not matched to a gene: 7. The CDR3 DNA follows: TGCGCCAGCAGCTTGGGGGACAGGCCGGTCGACGAGCAGTACTTC. This gives the protein CASSLGDRPVDEQYF.

The chain employs TRBV12-3 or TRBV12-4 and TRBJ2-1; the match to TRBD2 covers 9 bases. V lost 6 bases to trimming and J lost 9 bases; unmatched junction nucleotides: 6. The CDR3 loop spans 13 amino acids. In DNA, the CDR3 is TGTGCCAGCAGCCTAGCGGGATCGAGTGAGCAGTTCTTC. Protein sequence: CASSLAGSSEQFF.

This clone appeared a single time. V is TRBV27 and J is TRBJ2-3; no reliable D call. Germline V gene sequence: CDR1 MNHEY, CDR2 SMNVEV (reference sequence). V shed 2 bases and J shed 2 bases, with 8 bases lying between them. The CDR3 runs to 14 residues. The CDR3 coding sequence is TGTGCCAGCAGTTTAAGGAAAATCACAGATACGCAGTATTTT. Its translation: CASSLRKITDTQYF.

The rearrangement links TRBV6-5 to TRBJ2-2; D remains unclear. V dropped 8 bases and J dropped 3 bases, with 13 bases sitting between them. The CDR3 sequence is 14 residues long. Looked up from germline, CDR1 is MNHEY and CDR2 is SVGAGI. The CDR3 region is CASQRSWDTGELFF. The DNA for the CDR3 is TGTGCCAGCCAAAGGTCTTGGGACACCGGGGAGCTGTTTTTT.

In this sample, this clone turned up a few times. The V gene is TRBV10-2, the J gene TRBJ2-7, with a tentative D call TRBD1 (5 bases). Germline V CDR1 and CDR2: WSHSY, SAAADI. V was shortened by 8 bases and J by 7 bases, with 18 bases between the two germline ends. The CDR3 runs to 13 residues. CDR3 sequence reads: CASLGGRGWEQYF. The CDR3 nucleotides read TGCGCCAGCTTGGGCGGTAGGGGATGGGAGCAGTACTTC.

The chain combines TRBV3-1 (or the pseudogene TRBV3-2) with TRBJ1-6, with 10 bases matching TRBD1. V trimming: 4 bases; J trimming: 7 bases; junction bases outside the gene matches: 7. Germline assignment: CDR1 LGHDT and CDR2 YNNKEL (reference sequence). The CDR3 length is 16 residues. CDR3 loop: CASSPRTGGENSPLHF. The CDR3 DNA reads TGTGCCAGCAGCCCGCGGACAGGGGGTGAGAATTCACCCCTCCACTTT.